The 11 T cell receptor beta chains below come from one sample, sequenced in a study of T cells in localized non-small cell lung cancer. Repertoires were generated with immunoSEQ multiplex PCR, while TCRdb's copy carries only in-frame clones and drops some. This sample carries 55,000 to 75,000 clones, roughly nine tenths of them seen once, and the ten largest clones take 20% to 25%. The specimen was peripheral blood, collected before any cancer treatment. These TCRs come from a male donor aged 60 or older with stage III squamous cell lung carcinoma.

The chain couples TRBV19 to TRBJ2-2; D is undetermined. The CDR3 spans 15 residues. CDR1 is LNHDA, CDR2 SQIVND, per germline (reference sequence). Trimming shortened V by 1 base and J by 0 bases, and 6 bases separated the two germline ends. The CDR3 loop reads CASSIAMANTGELFF. Written as DNA, the CDR3 is TGTGCCAGTAGTATAGCGATGGCGAACACCGGGGAGCTGTTTTTT.

V usage is TRBV18 and J usage is TRBJ1-1, with 7 bases fitting TRBD1. The junction had 5 bases not matched to a gene; V was cut back by 2 bases and J by 8 bases. CDR3 length equals 13 residues. CDR1 and CDR2 (germline): KGHSH, LQKENI. CDR3 sequence (DNA): TGTGCCAGCTCACCAAGGGGGCCTAAAGAAGCTTTCTTT. It specifies CASSPRGPKEAFF.

The chain combines TRBV6-5 with TRBJ2-5; either TRBD1 or TRBD2 may fit D (5 bases each). V shed 0 bases and J shed 1 base, with 12 bases lying between them. Germline V gives CDR1 MNHEY, CDR2 SVGAGI. The CDR3 is made up of 16 amino acids. CDR3 protein: CASSYSTRGLQETQYF. DNA for the CDR3: TGTGCCAGCAGTTACTCGACCCGGGGCCTCCAAGAGACCCAGTACTTC.

V is TRBV5-4 and J is TRBJ1-6; D not resolved. The CDR3 loop spans 15 amino acids. CDR1 and CDR2 from the germline V gene are SGHNT and YYREEE (reference sequence). V shed 7 bases and J shed 9 bases, with 20 bases lying between them. CDR3 nucleotides: TGTGCCAGCCACGGGCTGGCGCAGGATAGTTCACCCCTCCACTTT. Its protein is CASHGLAQDSSPLHF. Full variable domain (missing parts from reference TRBV5-4 and TRBJ1-6): ETGVTQSPTHLIKTRGQQVTLRCSSQSGHNTVSWYQQALGQGPQFIFQYYREEENGRGNFPPRFSGLQFPNYSSELNVNALELDDSALYLCASHGLAQDSSPLHFGNGTRLTVT.

V usage is TRBV14 and J usage is TRBJ2-5; a weak D match, TRBD1 (5 bases). V lost 1 base and J lost 2, with 11 bases in between. The CDR3 is 15 amino acids. Germline assignment: CDR1 SGHDN and CDR2 FVKESK. The CDR3 is CASSQVRGKQETQYF. The CDR3 nucleotides are TGTGCCAGCAGCCAAGTAAGGGGAAAGCAAGAGACCCAGTACTTC.

The rearrangement uses TRBV7-9 and TRBJ2-7, with a tentative D call TRBD1 (6 bases). Germline CDR1 is SEHNR and CDR2 is FQNEAQ (reference sequence). The CDR3 runs to 14 residues. Trimming removed 1 base from V and 2 bases from J, with 9 bases in between. This CDR3 is CASSLDGGAYEQYF. DNA for the CDR3: TGTGCCAGCAGCTTAGATGGGGGCGCCTACGAGCAGTACTTC.

V usage is TRBV6-1 and J usage is TRBJ1-6; 10 positions match TRBD1. The germline gives CDR1 MNHNS, CDR2 SASEGT. The CDR3 is made up of 14 amino acids. Trimming removed 8 bases from V and 9 bases from J; junction bases left unmatched: 7. Written as DNA, the CDR3 is TGTGCCAGCTACCCCGGGACAGGGGCTTCACCCCTCCACTTT. Translation: CASYPGTGASPLHF.

The J gene is TRBJ2-2, the V gene TRBV7-2, with D perhaps matching TRBD1 (6 bases). Trimming stripped 3 bases from V and 2 bases from J, with 10 bases between. Germline V CDR1 and CDR2: SGHTA, FQGNSA. The CDR3 runs to 15 residues. The CDR3 protein is CASSFAGANTGELFF. CDR3 DNA: TGTGCCAGCAGCTTCGCAGGGGCCAACACCGGGGAGCTGTTTTTT.

The gene calls are TRBV6-1 and TRBJ1-1; D is ambiguous. This CDR3 is built from 14 residues. The V and J ends lost 1 base and 1 base respectively, with 7 bases between them. Germline V gene lookup returns CDR1 MNHNS and CDR2 SASEGT. The CDR3 region has the DNA TGTGCCAGCAGTGAAGTTGCCCCGAACACTGAAGCTTTCTTT. Its protein is CASSEVAPNTEAFF.

This rearrangement joins TRBV28 to TRBJ1-3; D unresolved. Germline CDR1 and CDR2: MDHEN and SYDVKM. V was clipped by 3 bases and J by 6 bases, with 12 bases between them. The CDR3 is 14 amino acids. CDR3 protein: CASSLWAGENTIYF. In DNA, the CDR3 is TGTGCCAGCAGTTTGTGGGCAGGAGAAAACACCATATATTTT. Using reference TRBV28 and TRBJ1-3 for the parts outside the CDR3, the full variable domain is DVKVTQSSRYLVKRTGEKVFLECVQDMDHENMFWYRQDPGLGLRLIYFSYDVKMKEKGDIPEGYSVSREKKERFSLILESASTNQTSMYLCASSLWAGENTIYFGEGSWLTVV.

The J gene is TRBJ1-2, the V gene TRBV7-2; no definite D call. V gave up 7 bases and J gave up 8 bases, with 14 bases separating them. The CDR3 extends over 12 amino acids. From germline, CDR1 is SGHTA and CDR2 FQGNSA. The CDR3 protein is CASTPEGNGYTF. CDR3 nucleotide sequence: TGTGCCAGCACCCCGGAAGGGAACGGCTACACCTTC.